A selection of T cell receptor beta chains follows, all from one sample in a study of blood T cell repertoires in COVID-19. Profiled with immunoSEQ multiplex PCR; TCRdb holds only in-frame clones, not every one. The sample has some 81,000 clones, 90% seen once. Sample: peripheral blood. The receptors originated from a woman between 45 and 60 years old in a cohort sampled during active COVID-19. CDR3s include the opening cysteine and the closing phenylalanine or tryptophan. A D gene is named only where the DNA matches it firmly.

j_call d_call v_call cdr3_aa cdr3_nt
TRBJ2-5 TRBD1 TRBV28 CASSPPGQQETQYF TGTGCCAGCAGTCCTCCGGGACAGCAAGAGACCCAGTACTTC
TRBJ2-3 - TRBV5-4 CASSPGARGGTDTQYF TGTGCCAGCAGCCCTGGGGCCCGGGGAGGAACAGATACGCAGTATTTT
TRBJ1-1 TRBD1 TRBV24-1 CATSDTGADTEAFF TGTGCCACCAGTGATACAGGGGCCGACACTGAAGCTTTCTTT
TRBJ2-7 TRBD1 TRBV2 CASNYPGQGTYEQYF TGTGCCAGTAATTATCCGGGACAGGGTACCTACGAGCAGTACTTC
TRBJ1-4 TRBD1 TRBV28 CASSLANLNRGQHEKLFF TGTGCCAGCAGTTTAGCAAATCTCAACAGGGGGCAACATGAAAAACTGTTTTTT
TRBJ1-2 - TRBV4-1 CASSQDSGGTYGYTF TGCGCCAGCAGCCAAGACTCGGGGGGAACCTATGGCTACACCTTC
TRBJ2-1 - TRBV29-1 CSASHSSQLNEQFF TGCAGCGCATCCCACTCCTCCCAACTCAATGAGCAGTTCTTC
TRBJ1-2 - TRBV28 CASGGGDYYGYTF TGTGCCAGCGGGGGAGGGGACTACTATGGCTACACCTTC
TRBJ1-4 - TRBV2 CASRRLGPNEKLFF TGTGCCAGCAGGCGGCTGGGGCCTAATGAAAAACTGTTTTTT
TRBJ2-7 TRBD1 TRBV28 CASSSTWDSSEQYF TGTGCCAGCAGTTCGACCTGGGACAGCTCGGAGCAGTACTTC
TRBJ2-1 TRBD2 TRBV27 CASSLSLAGVGVGEQFF TGTGCCAGCAGTCTCTCTCTGGCGGGAGTCGGGGTAGGTGAGCAGTTCTTC
TRBJ2-5 TRBD2 TRBV5-4 CASSSVGGRSRETQYF TGTGCCAGCAGCTCCGTGGGCGGGAGAAGCCGAGAGACCCAGTACTTC
TRBJ2-3 TRBD2 TRBV14 CASSQPAGTTDTQYF TGTGCCAGCAGCCAGCCAGCGGGAACTACAGATACGCAGTATTTT
TRBJ2-2 TRBD1 TRBV5-1 CASSSDRVVAGELFF TGCGCCAGCAGCTCCGACAGGGTGGTGGCCGGGGAGCTGTTTTTT
TRBJ2-5 TRBD1 TRBV28 CASRGQGRTQYF TGTGCCAGCAGGGGACAGGGGAGGACCCAGTACTTC
TRBJ1-1 - TRBV7-3 CASSLMANTEAFF TGTGCCAGCAGCTTGATGGCGAACACTGAAGCTTTCTTT
TRBJ1-1 TRBD1 TRBV18 CATLTGDEAFF TGTGCCACCCTAACAGGGGATGAAGCTTTCTTT
TRBJ2-2 TRBD1 TRBV5-4 CASSWAADRYTGELFF TGTGCCAGCAGCTGGGCCGCGGACAGGTATACCGGGGAGCTGTTTTTT
TRBJ2-1 TRBD2 TRBV28 CASSWGLAGVALLDEQFF TGTGCCAGCAGTTGGGGACTAGCGGGAGTCGCCCTTTTAGATGAGCAGTTCTTC
TRBJ1-1 - TRBV6-5 CASSYSPSVNTEAFF TGTGCCAGCAGTTACTCCCCCTCTGTGAACACTGAAGCTTTCTTT
TRBJ2-7 - TRBV5-1 CASSPRGYEQYF TGCGCCAGCAGCCCCAGAGGGTACGAGCAGTACTTC
TRBJ1-3 TRBD1 TRBV15 CATSLAGQPSRNTIYF TGTGCCACCAGCTTAGCGGGACAGCCTTCAAGAAACACCATATATTTT
TRBJ2-1 TRBD2 TRBV24-1 CATSSSGRDNEQFF TGTGCCACGAGCTCTAGCGGGAGGGACAATGAGCAGTTCTTC
TRBJ2-5 - TRBV6-5 CASSYYSGEETQYF TGTGCCAGCAGTTATTATTCAGGGGAAGAGACCCAGTACTTC
TRBJ2-1 - TRBV4-2 CASSQAGSGIGNEQFF TGTGCCAGCAGCCAAGCCGGGAGTGGCATCGGCAATGAGCAGTTCTTC
TRBJ2-5 - TRBV2 CASRIVETQYF TGTGCCAGCAGGATAGTGGAGACCCAGTACTTC
TRBJ1-1 - TRBV27 CASSLGANTEAFF TGTGCCAGCAGTTTGGGGGCGAACACTGAAGCTTTCTTT
TRBJ2-1 - TRBV3-1/TRBV3-2 CASSHQGGWDNEQFF TGTGCCAGCAGCCACCAAGGAGGCTGGGACAATGAGCAGTTCTTC